This is a list of T cell receptor beta chains from one sample in a study of metastatic and nonmetastatic thyroid tumors. TCRdb re-clonotyped the PCR reads through MiXCR. Among 25,000 to 35,000 clones listed, about a sixth were seen once. The specimen was blood. Every receptor here comes from a female donor with papillary thyroid cancer or a benign thyroid nodule (not recorded which). Some clones in this sample may be carry-over from other donors' samples. CDR3s include the opening cysteine and the closing phenylalanine or tryptophan. Each record gives: V gene, clone size, J gene, D gene, CDR3 DNA, CDR3 protein. D genes are given only for firm matches. Where a row states a size, it is once, few, many or the class of an expanded clone; other rows omit it.

v_call: TRBV18
clone_size: many
j_call: TRBJ1-5
d_call: -
cdr3_nt: TGTGCCAGCTCGCCAAACAGGGATCAGCCCCAGCATTTT
cdr3_aa: CASSPNRDQPQHF

v_call: TRBV12-3/TRBV12-4
clone_size: medium-sized
j_call: TRBJ1-2
d_call: -
cdr3_nt: TGTGCCAGCAGTTTAGTTTCAAACTATGGCTACACCTTC
cdr3_aa: CASSLVSNYGYTF

v_call: TRBV6-2/TRBV6-3
clone_size: medium-sized
j_call: TRBJ2-7
d_call: -
cdr3_nt: TGTGCCAGCAGTTATTCGGAGGCCTCCTACGAGCAGTACTTC
cdr3_aa: CASSYSEASYEQYF

v_call: TRBV19
clone_size: few
j_call: TRBJ2-5
d_call: -
cdr3_nt: TGTGCCGGTAGTAGTACGGTCGGGAGAGCCGAAACCCAGTACTTC
cdr3_aa: CAGSSTVGRAETQYF

v_call: TRBV5-4
clone_size: many
j_call: TRBJ1-1
d_call: -
cdr3_nt: TGTGCCAGCAGCTTGAACTCTTTGAGGCTTAACACTGAAGCTTTCTTT
cdr3_aa: CASSLNSLRLNTEAFF

v_call: TRBV5-1
clone_size: many
j_call: TRBJ2-2
d_call: -
cdr3_nt: TGCGCCAGCAGCTTCCAGAGTTATGGTTCCGGGGAGCTGTTTTTT
cdr3_aa: CASSFQSYGSGELFF

v_call: TRBV3-1
clone_size: many
j_call: TRBJ2-5
d_call: TRBD1
cdr3_nt: TGTGCCAGCAGCCACGGGACAGTCGGAGAGACCCAGTACTTC
cdr3_aa: CASSHGTVGETQYF

v_call: TRBV10-3
clone_size: many
j_call: TRBJ1-1
d_call: -
cdr3_nt: TGTGCCACCGGGAGGGACACTGAAGCTTTCTTT
cdr3_aa: CATGRDTEAFF

v_call: TRBV20-1
clone_size: -
j_call: TRBJ2-7
d_call: -
cdr3_nt: TGCAGTGCTAGTCGCAGCTACGAGCAGTACTTC
cdr3_aa: CSASRSYEQYF

v_call: TRBV30
clone_size: many
j_call: TRBJ1-3
d_call: -
cdr3_nt: TGTGCCTGGAGTGTAAGCTCTGGAAACACCATATATTTT
cdr3_aa: CAWSVSSGNTIYF

v_call: TRBV24-1
clone_size: -
j_call: TRBJ2-5
d_call: TRBD1
cdr3_nt: TGTGCCACCATTGCTGGACAGGGAGAGACCCAGTACTTC
cdr3_aa: CATIAGQGETQYF

v_call: TRBV28
clone_size: -
j_call: TRBJ1-5
d_call: -
cdr3_nt: TGTGCCAGCACCCTGCTAAGGTTGGGCAATCAGCCCCAGCATTTT
cdr3_aa: CASTLLRLGNQPQHF

v_call: TRBV7-9
clone_size: many
j_call: TRBJ2-7
d_call: TRBD1
cdr3_nt: TGTGCCAGCAGCTTAAAGGGACAGGGTCCCTACGAGCAGTACTTC
cdr3_aa: CASSLKGQGPYEQYF

v_call: TRBV10-3
clone_size: -
j_call: TRBJ1-2
d_call: -
cdr3_nt: TGTGCCATCAGTGAGGGACAGATTAACTATGGCTACACCTTC
cdr3_aa: CAISEGQINYGYTF

v_call: TRBV12-5
clone_size: few
j_call: TRBJ2-1
d_call: -
cdr3_nt: TGTGCTAGTTGTTTGATAAAGGACGGGTACAATGAGCAGTTCTTC
cdr3_aa: CASCLIKDGYNEQFF

v_call: TRBV9
clone_size: many
j_call: TRBJ2-7
d_call: TRBD1
cdr3_nt: TGTGCCAGCAGCGCCGAGGACAGGGGAGTCGGGGAGCAGTACTTC
cdr3_aa: CASSAEDRGVGEQYF

v_call: TRBV20-1
clone_size: many
j_call: TRBJ1-3
d_call: -
cdr3_nt: TGCAGTGCTAGAGACCCGGACGGAAACACCATATATTTT
cdr3_aa: CSARDPDGNTIYF

v_call: TRBV6-2/TRBV6-3
clone_size: -
j_call: TRBJ2-7
d_call: -
cdr3_nt: TGTGCCAGCAGTTACTCCGGGACGGGGGGCGGCGAGCAGTACTTC
cdr3_aa: CASSYSGTGGGEQYF

v_call: TRBV27
clone_size: many
j_call: TRBJ1-2
d_call: TRBD1
cdr3_nt: TGTGCCAGCAGTGTCGGACAGGGAAATACCTATGGCTACACCTTC
cdr3_aa: CASSVGQGNTYGYTF

v_call: TRBV7-3
clone_size: -
j_call: TRBJ2-2
d_call: -
cdr3_nt: TGTGCCAGCAGCATCCTGCCCTCGGCCGGGGAGCTTTTTTTT
cdr3_aa: CASSILPSAGELFF

v_call: TRBV6-1
clone_size: medium-sized
j_call: TRBJ1-6
d_call: -
cdr3_nt: TGTGCCAGCAGTGGCAAGTTAAGGGGGTTGAGATCACCCCTCCACTTT
cdr3_aa: CASSGKLRGLRSPLHF

v_call: TRBV10-3
clone_size: few
j_call: TRBJ1-2
d_call: -
cdr3_nt: TGTGCCATCAGTGACTTTACAGGGACCTATGGCTACACCTTC
cdr3_aa: CAISDFTGTYGYTF

v_call: TRBV5-1
clone_size: -
j_call: TRBJ1-2
d_call: -
cdr3_nt: TGCGCCAGCACCGCGGGGGGGTGGAGCTATGGCTACACCTTC
cdr3_aa: CASTAGGWSYGYTF

v_call: TRBV12-3/TRBV12-4
clone_size: many
j_call: TRBJ1-1
d_call: TRBD1
cdr3_nt: TGTGCCAGCAGTTTTTCTCAACAGGGGGCTGATGAAGCTTTCTTT
cdr3_aa: CASSFSQQGADEAFF

v_call: TRBV15
clone_size: many
j_call: TRBJ1-4
d_call: TRBD1
cdr3_nt: TGTGCCACCAGTGACAGGGCTGCAACTAATGAAAAACTGTTTTTT
cdr3_aa: CATSDRAATNEKLFF

v_call: TRBV7-8
clone_size: many
j_call: TRBJ2-3
d_call: TRBD1
cdr3_nt: TGTGCCAGCAGCTTAGTTTGGGGGCCAGGGGGCGGGGATACGCAGTATTTT
cdr3_aa: CASSLVWGPGGGDTQYF

v_call: TRBV11-2
clone_size: many
j_call: TRBJ1-6
d_call: -
cdr3_nt: TGTGCCAGCAGCTTAGGAGCAGGGTGGGATTCACCCCTCCACTTT
cdr3_aa: CASSLGAGWDSPLHF